Listed here are 10 T cell receptor beta chains from one sample, sequenced in a study of T cell repertoires in cytomegalovirus infection. TCRdb fed the reads into MiXCR, producing one record per CDR3 protein. Among hundreds of thousands of distinct CDR3 sequences listed, 40% to 50% were seen once. These TCRs are of unknown antigen specificity. Sequences were derived from cultured PBMCs, sampled from culture after CMV antigen stimulation. All receptors come from a human donor in good health (CMV status not recorded). Some clones in this sample may be carry-over from other donors' samples.

This rearrangement joins TRBV28 to TRBJ1-2, with 7 positions matching TRBD1. The CDR3 runs 14 residues. The V segment lost 2 bases and the J segment 8 bases; nucleotides outside the gene matches: 8. Per the germline V gene, CDR1 is MDHEN and CDR2 is SYDVKM. CDR3 loop: CASSLRTGLGGYTF. The DNA for the CDR3 is TGTGCCAGCAGTTTAAGGACAGGTTTGGGCGGCTACACCTTC.

This sequence joins TRBV6-1 and TRBJ1-1; D not certain. Germline CDR1 and CDR2: MNHNS and SASEGT. V was trimmed by 4 bases and J by 0 bases, leaving 9 bases between them. CDR3 size: 14 residues. CDR3 nucleotide sequence: TGTGCCAGCAGTGGGGTACCCATGAACACTGAAGCTTTCTTT. This sequence encodes CASSGVPMNTEAFF.

This chain uses TRBV7-2 with TRBJ1-6; unclear D gene. CDR1 is SGHTA, CDR2 FQGNSA, per germline. This CDR3 spans 13 amino acids. V lost 5 bases, J lost 10 bases, and 12 bases lay in between. DNA of the CDR3: TGTGCCAGCAGCCTCCGGACGAGATCACCCCTCCACTTT. It translates to CASSLRTRSPLHF.

The genes are TRBV12-3 or TRBV12-4 and TRBJ1-3; D might be TRBD1 (5 bases). Trimming removed 7 bases at V and 8 bases at J, with 12 bases between. The CDR3 has 12 residues. The CDR3 loop is CASISGGDTIYF. DNA for the CDR3: TGTGCCAGCATCTCCGGAGGGGACACCATATATTTT.

Only a few counts were recorded for this clonotype. The chain links TRBV6-2 or TRBV6-3 to TRBJ2-3; D ambiguous. The CDR3 runs to 12 residues. V gave up 6 bases and J gave up 4 bases, with 8 bases separating them. The germline gives CDR1 MNHEY, CDR2 SVGEGT. CDR3 region: CASSPEADTQYF. The CDR3 DNA sequence: TGTGCCAGCAGCCCTGAAGCAGATACGCAGTATTTT.

This clonotype was observed a handful of times. The J gene is TRBJ2-7, the V gene TRBV7-8, with 7 bases that match TRBD1. V gave up 5 bases and J gave up 4 bases; unmatched junction bases: 8. CDR3 size: 14 residues. CDR1 is SGHVS, CDR2 FQNEAQ, per germline. In DNA form, the CDR3 reads TGTGCCAGCAGCGCGACAGGGAAAGGGTACGAGCAGTACTTC. Translated, it gives CASSATGKGYEQYF.

The V and J genes are TRBV7-2 and TRBJ2-7, with 7 bases fitting TRBD1. After removal of 4 bases from V and 7 bases from J, the junction contained 13 bases not matched to a gene. The V gene's germline CDR1 is SGHTA and CDR2 FQGNSA. The CDR3 runs 15 residues. CDR3 sequence reads: CASSSLQGNLWEQYF. The CDR3 nucleotides are TGTGCCAGCAGCTCCCTACAGGGGAACCTATGGGAGCAGTACTTC. The full variable domain, completed using reference TRBV7-2 and TRBJ2-7, is GAGVSQSPSNKVTEKGKDVELRCDPISGHTALYWYRQSLGQGLEFLIYFQGNSAPDKSGLPSDRFSAERTGGSVSTLTIQRTQQEDSAVYLCASSSLQGNLWEQYFGPGTRLTVT.

V is TRBV12-3 or TRBV12-4 and J is TRBJ2-3, with D possibly being TRBD1 (6 bases). The germline V and J ends were trimmed by 6 bases and 0 bases, with 19 bases remaining between them. This CDR3 has 17 amino acids. CDR3 in DNA: TGTGCCAGCAGCCCTGGACAGCGCGAGCCTAGCACAGATACGCAGTATTTT. Translated: CASSPGQREPSTDTQYF.

The V gene is TRBV2, the J gene TRBJ2-5, with 9 bases aligning to TRBD2. Trimming cost V 10 bases and J 5 bases; bases outside gene matches: 11. Germline V gene lookup returns CDR1 SNHLY and CDR2 FYNNEI. The length of the CDR3 is 14 residues. CDR3 loop: CATKNSGRTETQYF. CDR3 sequence (DNA): TGTGCCACCAAGAATAGCGGGAGAACGGAGACCCAGTACTTC. Combining the CDR3 with reference TRBV2 and TRBJ2-5 gives the whole variable domain EPEVTQTPSHQVTQMGQEVILRCVPISNHLYFYWYRQILGQKVEFLVSFYNNEISEKSEIFDDQFSVERPDGSNFTLKIRSTKLEDSAMYFCATKNSGRTETQYFGPGTRLLVL.

The rearrangement uses TRBV12-3 or TRBV12-4 and TRBJ2-3; D gene uncertain. V was shortened by 5 bases and J by 0 bases, with 9 bases between the two germline ends. There are 14 residues in the CDR3. The CDR3 DNA is TGTGCCAGCAGTAGCCTGACTAGCACAGATACGCAGTATTTT. It codes for CASSSLTSTDTQYF.